This T cell receptor (beta chain) was found in a study of OX40 agonist ivuxolimab in advanced cancers. Study details: All patients had ivuxolimab intravenously every 2 weeks at 0.01 to 10 mg/kg. General study points: Averaged across samples, CD8+ T cells carried more expanded clones than CD4+ did. At 0.1 to 3.0 mg/kg and by week 6, clonal expansion occurred in CD4+ and CD8+ blood T cells.

At baseline, cycle 4 day 1, and cycle 7 day 1, blood was sampled. Method: immunoSEQ multiplex PCR; TCRdb's copy keeps in-frame clones and lacks some. The data hold about 61,000 clones, with about 92% observed a single time. On this clone: Its antigen remains unknown.

This CDR3 region has 15 residues. Germline V CDR1 and CDR2: MNHNS, SASEGT. Trimming took off 7 bases at V and 0 bases at J, with 15 bases between the two ends. This rearrangement joins TRBV6-1 to TRBJ1-2; D not certain. This clonotype originated in an adult with an advanced solid tumor such as melanoma, head and neck, liver or kidney cancer. The material was CD4+ or CD8+ T cells sorted from blood, obtained in a trial of the OX40 agonist ivuxolimab. CDR3 loop: CASNPDPSTNYGYTF. The CDR3, as DNA: TGTGCCAGCAACCCGGATCCCTCCACTAACTATGGCTACACCTTC.